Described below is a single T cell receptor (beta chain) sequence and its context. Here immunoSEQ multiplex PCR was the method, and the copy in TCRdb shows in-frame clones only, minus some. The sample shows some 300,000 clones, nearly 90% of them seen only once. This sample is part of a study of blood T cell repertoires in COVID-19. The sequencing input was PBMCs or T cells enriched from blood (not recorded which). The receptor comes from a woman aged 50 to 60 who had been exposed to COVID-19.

CDR3 protein: CASTPGDPGELFF. The CDR3 nucleotides are TGCGCCAGCACCCCTGGAGACCCCGGGGAGCTGTTTTTT. The chain uses TRBV5-1 and TRBJ2-2; D not resolved. Trimming pared 6 bases from V and 6 bases from J, leaving 12 bases between. This CDR3 contains 13 residues. The germline CDR1 and CDR2 sequences are SGHRS and YFSETQ. The entire variable domain, with the rest obtained from reference TRBV5-1 and TRBJ2-2, is as follows: KAGVTQTPRYLIKTRGQQVTLSCSPISGHRSVSWYQQTPGQGLQFLFEYFSETQRNKGNFPGRFSGRQFSNSRSEMNVSTLELGDSALYLCASTPGDPGELFFGEGSRLTVL.